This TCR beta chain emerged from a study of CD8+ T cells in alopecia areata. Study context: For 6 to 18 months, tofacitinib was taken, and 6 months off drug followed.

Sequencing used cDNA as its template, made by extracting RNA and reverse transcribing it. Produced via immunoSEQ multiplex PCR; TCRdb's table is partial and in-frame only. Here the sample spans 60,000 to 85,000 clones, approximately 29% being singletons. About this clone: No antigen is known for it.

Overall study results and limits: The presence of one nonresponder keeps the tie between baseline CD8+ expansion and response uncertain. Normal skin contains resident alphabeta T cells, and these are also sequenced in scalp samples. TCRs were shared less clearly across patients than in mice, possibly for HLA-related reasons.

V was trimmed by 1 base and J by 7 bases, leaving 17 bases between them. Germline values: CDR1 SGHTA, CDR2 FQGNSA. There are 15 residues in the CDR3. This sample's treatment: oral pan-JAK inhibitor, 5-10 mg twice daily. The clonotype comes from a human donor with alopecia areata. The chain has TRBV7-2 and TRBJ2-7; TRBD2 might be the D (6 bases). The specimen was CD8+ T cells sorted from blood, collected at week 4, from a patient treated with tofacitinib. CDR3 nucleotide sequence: TGTGCCAGCAGCTTAGTGGGCGGGGCCCTACGGGAGCAGTACTTC. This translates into CASSLVGGALREQYF.